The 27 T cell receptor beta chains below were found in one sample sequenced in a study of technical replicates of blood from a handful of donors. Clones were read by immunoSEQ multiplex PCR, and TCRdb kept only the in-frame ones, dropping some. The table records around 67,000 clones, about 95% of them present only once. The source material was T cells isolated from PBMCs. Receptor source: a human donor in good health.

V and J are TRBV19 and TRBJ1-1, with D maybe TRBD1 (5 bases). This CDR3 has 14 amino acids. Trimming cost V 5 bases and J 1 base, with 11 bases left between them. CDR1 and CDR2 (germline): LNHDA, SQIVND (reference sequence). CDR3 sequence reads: CASSWTSRNTEAFF. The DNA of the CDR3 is TGTGCCAGTAGTTGGACATCAAGGAACACTGAAGCTTTCTTT.

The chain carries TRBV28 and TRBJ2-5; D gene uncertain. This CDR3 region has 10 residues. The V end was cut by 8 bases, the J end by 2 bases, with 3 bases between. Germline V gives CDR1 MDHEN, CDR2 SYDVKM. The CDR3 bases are TGTGCCAGCGAGCAAGAGACCCAGTACTTC. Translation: CASEQETQYF.

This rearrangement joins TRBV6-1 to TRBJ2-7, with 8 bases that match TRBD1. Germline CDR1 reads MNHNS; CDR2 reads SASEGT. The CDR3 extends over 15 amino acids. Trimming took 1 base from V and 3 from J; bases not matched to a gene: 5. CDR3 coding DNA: TGTGCCAGCAGTGAAGGACAGGGGAGACTCTACGAGCAGTACTTC. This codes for CASSEGQGRLYEQYF.

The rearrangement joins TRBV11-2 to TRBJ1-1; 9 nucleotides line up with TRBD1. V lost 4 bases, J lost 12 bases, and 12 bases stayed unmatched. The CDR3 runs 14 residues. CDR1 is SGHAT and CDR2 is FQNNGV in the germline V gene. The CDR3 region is CASSSYRDREGTFF. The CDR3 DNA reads TGTGCCAGCAGCTCATACCGGGACAGGGAGGGAACTTTCTTT.

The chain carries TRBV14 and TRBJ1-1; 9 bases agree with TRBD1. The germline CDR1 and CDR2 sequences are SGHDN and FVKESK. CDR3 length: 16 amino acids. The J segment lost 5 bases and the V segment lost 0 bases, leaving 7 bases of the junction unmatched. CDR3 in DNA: TGTGCCAGCAGCCAAGATCTCGGGACAGGGTGGACTGAAGCTTTCTTT. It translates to CASSQDLGTGWTEAFF.

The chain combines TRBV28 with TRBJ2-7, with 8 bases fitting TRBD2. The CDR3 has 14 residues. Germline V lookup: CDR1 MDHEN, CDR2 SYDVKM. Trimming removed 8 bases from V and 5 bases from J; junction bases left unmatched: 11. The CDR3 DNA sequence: TGTGCCAGCGGTCGCTTAGCGGGAAAACACGAGCAGTACTTC. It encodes CASGRLAGKHEQYF. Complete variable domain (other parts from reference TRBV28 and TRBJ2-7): DVKVTQSSRYLVKRTGEKVFLECVQDMDHENMFWYRQDPGLGLRLIYFSYDVKMKEKGDIPEGYSVSREKKERFSLILESASTNQTSMYLCASGRLAGKHEQYFGPGTRLTVT.

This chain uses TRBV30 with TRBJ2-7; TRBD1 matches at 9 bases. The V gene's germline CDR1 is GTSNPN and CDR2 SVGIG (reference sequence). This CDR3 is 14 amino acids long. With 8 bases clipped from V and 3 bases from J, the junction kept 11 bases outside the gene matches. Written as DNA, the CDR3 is TGTGCCGGAGGATATGGACAGGGGAGCTACGAGCAGTACTTC. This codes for CAGGYGQGSYEQYF.

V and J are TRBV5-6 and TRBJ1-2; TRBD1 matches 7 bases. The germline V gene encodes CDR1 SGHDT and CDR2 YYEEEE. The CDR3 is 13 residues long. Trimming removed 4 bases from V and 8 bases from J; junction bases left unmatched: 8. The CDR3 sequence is CASSRGQGVGYTF. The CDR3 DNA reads TGTGCCAGCAGCCGCGGTCAGGGGGTAGGCTACACCTTC.

CDR3 loop: CASSDTSGGADTQYF. The DNA for the CDR3 is TGTGCCAGCAGTGACACTAGCGGGGGGGCAGATACGCAGTATTTT. The chain joins TRBV6-4 to TRBJ2-3; 13 bases align to TRBD2. The CDR3 is 15 residues long. V was pared by 2 bases and J by 4 bases, with 0 bases of the junction left unmatched. Germline V lookup: CDR1 MRHNA, CDR2 SNTAGT.

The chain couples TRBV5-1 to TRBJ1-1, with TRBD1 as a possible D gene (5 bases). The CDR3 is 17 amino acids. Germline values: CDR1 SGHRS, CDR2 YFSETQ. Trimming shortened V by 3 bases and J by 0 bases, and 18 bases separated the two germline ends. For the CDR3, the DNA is TGCGCCAGCAGCTCCGGGGGTAACTCTCGGATGAACACTGAAGCTTTCTTT. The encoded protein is CASSSGGNSRMNTEAFF.

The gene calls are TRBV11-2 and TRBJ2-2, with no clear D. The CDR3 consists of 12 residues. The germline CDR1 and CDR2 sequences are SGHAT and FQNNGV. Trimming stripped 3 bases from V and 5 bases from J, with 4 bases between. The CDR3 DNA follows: TGTGCCAGCAGCTTTCGGACCGGGGAGCTGTTTTTT. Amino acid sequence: CASSFRTGELFF. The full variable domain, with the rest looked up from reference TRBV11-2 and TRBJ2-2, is EAGVAQSPRYKIIEKRQSVAFWCNPISGHATLYWYQQILGQGPKLLIQFQNNGVVDDSQLPKDRFSAERLKGVDSTLKIQPAKLEDSAVYLCASSFRTGELFFGEGSRLTVL.

The CDR3 nucleotides read TGTGCCAGCAGGGAAGAGACAGTCTATGGCTACACCTTC. This codes for CASREETVYGYTF. The J gene is TRBJ1-2, the V gene TRBV6-5; the D gene is possibly TRBD1 (5 bases). The ends were cut back, 6 bases at V and 4 bases at J, with 12 bases in the middle. CDR3 length: 13 amino acids. Germline CDR1 reads MNHEY; CDR2 reads SVGAGI.

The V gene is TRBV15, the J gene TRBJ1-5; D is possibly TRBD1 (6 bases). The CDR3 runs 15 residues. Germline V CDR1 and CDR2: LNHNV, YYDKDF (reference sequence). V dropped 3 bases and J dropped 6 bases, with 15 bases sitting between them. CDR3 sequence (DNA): TGTGCCACCAGCAGGGGCACAGGGTCAAGTCAGCCCCAGCATTTT. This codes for CATSRGTGSSQPQHF.

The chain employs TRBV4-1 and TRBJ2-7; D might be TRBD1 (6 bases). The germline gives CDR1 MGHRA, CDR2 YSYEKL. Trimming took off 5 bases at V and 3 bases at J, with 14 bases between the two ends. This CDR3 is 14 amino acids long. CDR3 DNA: TGCGCCAGCAGCTCACAAGGACAGTTCTACGAGCAGTACTTC. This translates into CASSSQGQFYEQYF.

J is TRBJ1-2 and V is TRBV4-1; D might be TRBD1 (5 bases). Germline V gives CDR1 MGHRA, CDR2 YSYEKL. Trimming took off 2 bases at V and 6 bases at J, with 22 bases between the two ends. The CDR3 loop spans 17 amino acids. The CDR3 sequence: CASSQILQGGPLDGYTF. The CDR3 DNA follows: TGCGCCAGCAGCCAAATACTCCAGGGCGGACCCCTCGATGGCTACACCTTC.

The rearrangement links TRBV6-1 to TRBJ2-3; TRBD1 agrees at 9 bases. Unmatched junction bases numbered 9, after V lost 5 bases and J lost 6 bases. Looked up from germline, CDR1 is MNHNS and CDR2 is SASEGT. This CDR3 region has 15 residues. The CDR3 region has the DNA TGTGCCAGCAGTCAAGGGGGACAGGGAGTGGATACGCAGTATTTT. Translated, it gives CASSQGGQGVDTQYF.

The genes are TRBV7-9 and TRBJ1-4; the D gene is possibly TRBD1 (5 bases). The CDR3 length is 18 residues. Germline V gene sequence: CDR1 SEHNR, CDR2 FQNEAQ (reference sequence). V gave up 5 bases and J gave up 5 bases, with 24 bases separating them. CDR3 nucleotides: TGTGCCAGCAGCCCGTGGGCTACTGGGGCCGAGAAGAATGAAAAACTGTTTTTT. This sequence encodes CASSPWATGAEKNEKLFF.

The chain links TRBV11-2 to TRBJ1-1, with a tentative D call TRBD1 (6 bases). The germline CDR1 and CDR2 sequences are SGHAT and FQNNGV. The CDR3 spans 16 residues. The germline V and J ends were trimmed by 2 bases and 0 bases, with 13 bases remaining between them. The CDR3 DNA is TGTGCCAGCAGCTTAAATAGCGGGGGCTTGAACACTGAAGCTTTCTTT. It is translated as CASSLNSGGLNTEAFF.

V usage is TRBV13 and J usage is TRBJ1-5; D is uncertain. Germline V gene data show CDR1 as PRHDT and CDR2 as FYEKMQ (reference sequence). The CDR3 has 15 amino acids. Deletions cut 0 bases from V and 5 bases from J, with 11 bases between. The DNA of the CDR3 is TGTGCCAGCAGCTTAGGCCGAGGCGGTGATCAGCCCCAGCATTTT. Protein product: CASSLGRGGDQPQHF. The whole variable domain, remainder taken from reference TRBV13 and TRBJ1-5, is AAGVIQSPRHLIKEKRETATLKCYPIPRHDTVYWYQQGPGQDPQFLISFYEKMQSDKGSIPDRFSAQQFSDYHSELNMSSLELGDSALYFCASSLGRGGDQPQHFGDGTRLSIL.

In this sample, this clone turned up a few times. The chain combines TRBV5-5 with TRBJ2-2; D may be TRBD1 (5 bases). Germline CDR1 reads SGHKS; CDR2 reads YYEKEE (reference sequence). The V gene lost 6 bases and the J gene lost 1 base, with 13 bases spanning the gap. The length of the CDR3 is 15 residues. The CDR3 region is CASTYTGLNTGELFF. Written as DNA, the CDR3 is TGTGCCAGCACATATACAGGATTGAACACCGGGGAGCTGTTTTTT.

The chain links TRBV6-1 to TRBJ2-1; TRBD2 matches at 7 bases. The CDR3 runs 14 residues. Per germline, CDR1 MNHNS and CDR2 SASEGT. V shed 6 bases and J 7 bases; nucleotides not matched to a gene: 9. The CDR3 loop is CASRVGGTGNEQFF. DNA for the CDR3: TGTGCCAGCAGGGTGGGAGGGACGGGAAATGAGCAGTTCTTC.

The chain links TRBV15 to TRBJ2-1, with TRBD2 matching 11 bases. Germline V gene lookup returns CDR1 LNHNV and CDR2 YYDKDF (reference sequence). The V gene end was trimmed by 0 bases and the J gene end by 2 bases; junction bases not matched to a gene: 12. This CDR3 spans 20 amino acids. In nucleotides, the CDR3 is TGTGCCACCAGCAGAGAAGGGTGGCTAGCGGGGGGCCCGACCTACAATGAGCAGTTCTTC. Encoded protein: CATSREGWLAGGPTYNEQFF.

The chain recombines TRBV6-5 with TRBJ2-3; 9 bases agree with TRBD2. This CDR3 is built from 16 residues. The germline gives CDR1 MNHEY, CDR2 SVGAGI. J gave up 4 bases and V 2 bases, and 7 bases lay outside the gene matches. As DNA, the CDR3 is TGTGCCAGCAGTTACGGGGGTAGCGGGAGCCCAGATACGCAGTATTTT. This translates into CASSYGGSGSPDTQYF.

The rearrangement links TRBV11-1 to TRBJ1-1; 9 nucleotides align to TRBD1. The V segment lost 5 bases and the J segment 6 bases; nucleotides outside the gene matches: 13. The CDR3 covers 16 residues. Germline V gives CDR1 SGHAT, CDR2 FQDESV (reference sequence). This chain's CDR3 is CASSTNRDRVEAEAFF. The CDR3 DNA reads TGTGCCAGCAGCACGAATAGGGACAGGGTAGAAGCTGAAGCTTTCTTT.

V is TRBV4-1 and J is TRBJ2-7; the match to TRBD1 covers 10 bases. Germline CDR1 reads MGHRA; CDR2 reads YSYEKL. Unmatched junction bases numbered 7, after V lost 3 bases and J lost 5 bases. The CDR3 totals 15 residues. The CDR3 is CASSHPGQGWDEQYF. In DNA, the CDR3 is TGCGCCAGCAGCCATCCGGGACAGGGGTGGGACGAGCAGTACTTC.

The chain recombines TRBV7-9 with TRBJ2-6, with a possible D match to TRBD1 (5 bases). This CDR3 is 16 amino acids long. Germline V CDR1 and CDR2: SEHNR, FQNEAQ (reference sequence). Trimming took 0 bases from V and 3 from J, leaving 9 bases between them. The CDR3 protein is CASSLAAGYGANVLTF. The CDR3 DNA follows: TGTGCCAGCAGCTTAGCCGCAGGGTATGGGGCCAACGTCCTGACTTTC.

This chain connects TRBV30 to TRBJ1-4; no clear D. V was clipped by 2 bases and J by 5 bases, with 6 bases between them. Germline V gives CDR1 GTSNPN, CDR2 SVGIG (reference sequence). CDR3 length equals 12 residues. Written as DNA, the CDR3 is TGTGCCTGGAGTCGCCGGAATGAAAAACTGTTTTTT. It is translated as CAWSRRNEKLFF. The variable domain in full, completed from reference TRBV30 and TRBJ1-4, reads SQTIHQWPATLVQPVGSPLSLECTVEGTSNPNLYWYRQAAGRGLQLLFYSVGIGQISSEVPQNLSASRPQDRQFILSSKKLLLSDSGFYLCAWSRRNEKLFFGSGTQLSVL.